This TCR beta chain stems from a study of blood T cell repertoires in COVID-19. Here immunoSEQ multiplex PCR was the method, and the copy in TCRdb shows in-frame clones only, minus some. The sample has hundreds of thousands of clones, 89% seen once; the top ten hold around 1.9%. Germline CDR1 and CDR2: SNHLY and FYNNEI. J gave up 4 bases and V 6 bases, and 7 bases lay outside the gene matches. CDR3 length equals 15 residues. The receptor was derived from a woman aged 30 to 39 with COVID-19, enrolled during active disease. The chain joins TRBV2 to TRBJ1-5; 9 nucleotides match TRBD1. Material: peripheral blood. The CDR3 region has the DNA TGTGCCAGCAGGACCGGGACAGGGACTAATCAGCCCCAGCATTTT. Amino acid sequence: CASRTGTGTNQPQHF.